This TCR beta chain was identified in a study of OX40 agonist ivuxolimab in advanced cancers. Regarding the study in general: Ivuxolimab was an agonistic, fully human IgG2 monoclonal antibody directed against OX40 (CD134), a costimulatory receptor. Intravenous ivuxolimab was administered to patients every 2 weeks at six dose levels: 0.01, 0.1, 0.3, 1.5, 3 and 10 mg/kg. Of the roughly 50 dose-escalation patients, hepatocellular carcinoma was present in 19, melanoma in approximately 15, renal cell carcinoma in 9 and head and neck cancer in 9. In the dose-escalation cohort, 70% to 90% of patients were male, and the mean age was 60 years with a range of about 23 to 79. Prior anti-PD-1, anti-PD-L1 or anti-CTLA-4 therapy was permitted, and checkpoint inhibitors had been received by roughly 40% of dose-escalation patients. Partial responses occurred in three dose-escalation patients, of whom one had hepatocellular carcinoma and two had cutaneous melanoma. Peripheral TCRbeta sequencing aimed to test whether ivuxolimab altered TCR sequence diversity and caused clonal T-cell expansion. The paper covers the monotherapy dose-escalation part of the phase I ivuxolimab trial, which included N ≈ 57 patients. On the study overall, not on this receptor specifically: At doses of 0.1 to 3.0 mg/kg, clonal expansion of both CD4+ and CD8+ blood T cells was observed from baseline to week 6. In the 0.1-3.0 mg/kg groups, partial responders had among the lowest normalized peripheral clonal expansion, particularly in CD8+ T cells. The antigen specificity of the clonally expanded peripheral T cells was not determined. Low levels of normalized T-cell clonal expansion were also seen in some nonresponding patients. On average, CD8+ T cells showed more expanded clones than CD4+ T cells after ivuxolimab.

Patients with autoimmune disease history or receiving systemic immunosuppression were excluded from the trial. Peripheral blood for TCR sequencing was collected from all dose cohorts at baseline, on cycle 4 day 1, and on cycle 7 day 1. The samples were drawn from a first-in-human, open-label, multicenter phase I dose-escalation trial of ivuxolimab. Adults with locally advanced or metastatic head and neck squamous cell, hepatocellular, melanoma or renal cell carcinoma were enrolled in the trial. Before TCR sequencing, CD4+ and CD8+ T cells were separately sorted from peripheral blood. The germline V and J ends show losses of 2 bases and 0 bases respectively, and no gene match explains 6 bases of the junction. The germline V gene (reference sequence) yields SGHNT for CDR1 and YYREEE for CDR2. The CDR3 has 16 amino acids, counting the end cysteine and phenylalanine. The DNA shown is the 48-base CDR3, in frame from base 1.

Genomic DNA was isolated from the sorted cells so that the TCRbeta CDR3 region could be sequenced. The immunoSEQ Assay was used for sequencing of TCRbeta CDR3 regions. Drawn from immuneACCESS, this table holds only the in-frame rearrangements with V and J called that TCRdb kept. Clones are partly lost; checked studies trace under half to an unresolved V gene and leave the rest unexplained. In this sample the table shows about 80,000 clones, 80% to 95% of which occur a single time. The biggest ten clones account for around 0.29% of the sample. This clone was observed once. The antigen it binds to is not known. There are no base qualities to consult, and no much larger clone falls within one base.

Here the sequenced sample was CD4+ or CD8+ T cells sorted from blood, taken in a trial of the OX40 agonist ivuxolimab. The TCR originated in an adult with an advanced solid tumor such as melanoma, head and neck, liver or kidney cancer. The chain links TRBV5-4 with TRBJ2-7, and 9 junction bases match TRBD2. The CDR3 has the sequence CASSFGGSGGSYEQYF. The sequenced DNA is TGTGCCAGCAGCTTTGGAGGTAGCGGGGGCTCCTACGAGCAGTACTTC.